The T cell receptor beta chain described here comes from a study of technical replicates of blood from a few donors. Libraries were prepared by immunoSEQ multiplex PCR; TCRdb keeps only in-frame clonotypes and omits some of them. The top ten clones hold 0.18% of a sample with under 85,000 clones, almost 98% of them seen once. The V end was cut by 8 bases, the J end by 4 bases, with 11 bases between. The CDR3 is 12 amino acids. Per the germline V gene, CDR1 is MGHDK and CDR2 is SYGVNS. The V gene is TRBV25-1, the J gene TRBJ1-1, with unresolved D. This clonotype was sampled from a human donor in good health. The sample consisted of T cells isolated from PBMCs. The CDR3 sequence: CASGSGFTEAFF. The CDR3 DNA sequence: TGTGCCAGCGGATCAGGCTTCACTGAAGCTTTCTTT.